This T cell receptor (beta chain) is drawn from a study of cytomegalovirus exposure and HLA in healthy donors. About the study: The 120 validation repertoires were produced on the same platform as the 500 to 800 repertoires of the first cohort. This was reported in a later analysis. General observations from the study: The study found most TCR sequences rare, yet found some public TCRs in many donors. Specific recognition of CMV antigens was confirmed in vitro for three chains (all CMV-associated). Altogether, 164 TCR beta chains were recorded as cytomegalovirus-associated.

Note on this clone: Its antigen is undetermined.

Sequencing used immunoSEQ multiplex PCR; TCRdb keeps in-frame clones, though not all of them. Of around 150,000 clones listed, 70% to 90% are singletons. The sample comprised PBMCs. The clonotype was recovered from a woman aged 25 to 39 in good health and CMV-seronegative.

In DNA form, the CDR3 reads TGTGCCAGCAGCTACTATAGGGGTACCGGGGAGCTGTTTTTT. Protein: CASSYYRGTGELFF. The chain uses TRBV27 and TRBJ2-2; D is perhaps TRBD1 (5 bases). The CDR3 consists of 14 residues. V shed 6 bases and J shed 5 bases, with 13 bases lying between them. Germline assignment: CDR1 MNHEY and CDR2 SMNVEV (reference sequence).